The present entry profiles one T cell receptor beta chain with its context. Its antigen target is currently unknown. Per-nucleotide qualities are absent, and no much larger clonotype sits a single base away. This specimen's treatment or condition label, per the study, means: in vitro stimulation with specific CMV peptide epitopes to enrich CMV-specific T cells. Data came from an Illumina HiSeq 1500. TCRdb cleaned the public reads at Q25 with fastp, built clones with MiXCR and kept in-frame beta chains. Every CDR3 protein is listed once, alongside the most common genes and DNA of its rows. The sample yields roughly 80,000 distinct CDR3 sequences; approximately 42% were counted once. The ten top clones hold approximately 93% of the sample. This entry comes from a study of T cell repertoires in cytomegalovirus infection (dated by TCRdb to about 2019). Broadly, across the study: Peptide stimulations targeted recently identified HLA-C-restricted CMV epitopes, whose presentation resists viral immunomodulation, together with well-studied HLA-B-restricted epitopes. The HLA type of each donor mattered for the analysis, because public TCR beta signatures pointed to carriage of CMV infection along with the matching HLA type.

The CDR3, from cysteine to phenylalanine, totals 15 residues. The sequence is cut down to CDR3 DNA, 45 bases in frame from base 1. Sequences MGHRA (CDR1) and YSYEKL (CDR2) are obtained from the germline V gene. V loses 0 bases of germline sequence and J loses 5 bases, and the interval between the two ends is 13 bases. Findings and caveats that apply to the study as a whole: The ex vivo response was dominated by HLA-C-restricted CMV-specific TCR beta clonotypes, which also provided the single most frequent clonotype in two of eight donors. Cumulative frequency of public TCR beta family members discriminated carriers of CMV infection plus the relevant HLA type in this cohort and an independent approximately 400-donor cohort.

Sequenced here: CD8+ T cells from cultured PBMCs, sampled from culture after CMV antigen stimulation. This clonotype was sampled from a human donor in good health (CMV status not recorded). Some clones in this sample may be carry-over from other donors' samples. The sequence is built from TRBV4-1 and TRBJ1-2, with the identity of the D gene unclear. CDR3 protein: CASSQEKAPGYGYTF. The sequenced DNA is TGCGCCAGCAGCCAAGAGAAAGCCCCAGGTTATGGCTACACCTTC.